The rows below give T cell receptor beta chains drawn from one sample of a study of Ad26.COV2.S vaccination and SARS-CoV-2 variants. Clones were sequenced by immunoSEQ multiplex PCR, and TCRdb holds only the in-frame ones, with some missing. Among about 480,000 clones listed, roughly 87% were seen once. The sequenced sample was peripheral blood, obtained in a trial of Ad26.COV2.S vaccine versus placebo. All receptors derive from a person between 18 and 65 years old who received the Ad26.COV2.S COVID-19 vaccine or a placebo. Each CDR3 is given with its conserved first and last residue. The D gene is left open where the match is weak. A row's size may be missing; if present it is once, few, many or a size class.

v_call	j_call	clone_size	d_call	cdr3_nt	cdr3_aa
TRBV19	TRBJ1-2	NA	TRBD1	TGTGCCAGTAAGGGACAGGGAAGGTATGGCTACACCTTC	CASKGQGRYGYTF
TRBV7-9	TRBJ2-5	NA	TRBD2	TGTGCCAGCAGCCGCACCCCCCAAGGACTAGCTTATGAGACCCAGTACTTC	CASSRTPQGLAYETQYF
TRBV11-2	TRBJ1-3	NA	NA	TGTGCCAGCAGCTTAGGTGTTGGAAACACCATATATTTT	CASSLGVGNTIYF
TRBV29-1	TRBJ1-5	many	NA	TGCAGCGTTGGACGAGACCCCAATCAGCCCCAGCATTTT	CSVGRDPNQPQHF
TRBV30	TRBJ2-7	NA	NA	TGTGCCTGGAGCGCATTGAACTACGAGCAGTACTTC	CAWSALNYEQYF
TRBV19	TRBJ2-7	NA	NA	TGTGCCAGTGGTTATGGGGGCCTTGGGGAGCAGTACTTC	CASGYGGLGEQYF
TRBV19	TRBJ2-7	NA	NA	TGTGCCAGTAGTCGGTGGGCCGAGGGCTACGAGCAGTACTTC	CASSRWAEGYEQYF
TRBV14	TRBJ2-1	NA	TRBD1	TGTGCCAGCAGCCAAGATCTCGGGACAGGGGTAAGTCCTGAGCAGTTCTTC	CASSQDLGTGVSPEQFF
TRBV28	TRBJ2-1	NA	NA	TGTGCCAGCAGGAATTTCGGGGATGGGGAGCAGTTCTTC	CASRNFGDGEQFF
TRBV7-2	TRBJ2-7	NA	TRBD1	TGTGCCAGCAGCCAAGGACAGGGGGCGTTCCACGAGCAGTACTTC	CASSQGQGAFHEQYF
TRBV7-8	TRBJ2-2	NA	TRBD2	TGTGCCAGCAGCTCGCGCGGGGGGGACTCATCTTACGGGGAGCTGTTTTTT	CASSSRGGDSSYGELFF
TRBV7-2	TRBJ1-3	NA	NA	TGTGCCAGCACCCACTCAGGGGTCTCTGGAAACACCATATATTTT	CASTHSGVSGNTIYF
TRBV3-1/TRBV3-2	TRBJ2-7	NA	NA	TGTGCCAGCAGCCCGGCAGCCAACCGGGCCTACGAGCAGTACTTC	CASSPAANRAYEQYF
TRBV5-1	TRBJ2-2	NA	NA	TGCGCCAGCAGCTTACAGCCCGGGGAGCTGTTTTTT	CASSLQPGELFF
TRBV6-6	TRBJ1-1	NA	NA	TGTGCCAGCAGACGCGAGGCCACTGAAGCTTTCTTT	CASRREATEAFF
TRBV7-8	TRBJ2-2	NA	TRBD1	TGTGCCAGCAGCTCTACAGGGGGGATGAACACCGGGGAGCTGTTTTTT	CASSSTGGMNTGELFF
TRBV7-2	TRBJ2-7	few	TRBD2	TGTGCCAGCAGCTTAGCGCAGGTTAGCGGGAGGGCCGACGAGCAGTACTTC	CASSLAQVSGRADEQYF
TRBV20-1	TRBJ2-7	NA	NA	TGCAGTGTGTCAGGGGAATACGAGCAGTACTTC	CSVSGEYEQYF
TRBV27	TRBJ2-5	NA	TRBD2	TGTGCCAGCAGTTTCGGTAGCGGGGAGACCCAGTACTTC	CASSFGSGETQYF
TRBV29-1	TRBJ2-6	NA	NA	TGCAGCGTTCCCCGGGGCGAGGCTGGGGCCAACGTCCTGACTTTC	CSVPRGEAGANVLTF
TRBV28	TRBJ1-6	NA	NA	TGTGCCAGCAGTTTATCAGCCAGGGACTCACCCCTCCACTTT	CASSLSARDSPLHF
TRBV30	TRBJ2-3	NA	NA	TGTGCCTGGAGTGTACGTGGCGGGACCACAGATACGCAGTATTTT	CAWSVRGGTTDTQYF
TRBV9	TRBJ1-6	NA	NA	TGTGCCAGCAGCGAGGGACCGATGAATTCACCCCTCCACTTT	CASSEGPMNSPLHF
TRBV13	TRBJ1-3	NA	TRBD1	TGTGCCAGCAGCCCGCCCCCCGGGACAGTCTCTGGAAACACCATATATTTT	CASSPPPGTVSGNTIYF
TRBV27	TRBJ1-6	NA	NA	TGTGCCAGCAAACTCTTGGGGCTTTCAAATTCACCCCTCCACTTT	CASKLLGLSNSPLHF
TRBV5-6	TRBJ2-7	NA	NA	TGTGCCTCCCAGACCCTGGGGGGCGTCTACGAGCAGTACTTC	CASQTLGGVYEQYF
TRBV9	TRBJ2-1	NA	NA	TGTGCCAGCAGCGTAGCAGGGGGAGGGGAGGGTGAGCAGTTCTTC	CASSVAGGGEGEQFF